A single sample gave rise to the 5 T cell receptor beta chains below, sequenced in a study of blood T cell repertoires in COVID-19. Sequencing used immunoSEQ multiplex PCR; TCRdb keeps in-frame clones, though not all of them. This sample has under 250,000 clones; roughly 84% occur once, and the top ten carry 3% to 4.5%. The sequenced sample was peripheral blood. These receptors were taken from an elderly woman with acute or convalescent COVID-19.

The rearrangement links TRBV27 to TRBJ1-1, with D hard to call. The CDR3 sequence is 14 residues long. V was cut by 2 bases and J by 6 bases, with 13 bases left in between. Germline CDR1 is MNHEY and CDR2 is SMNVEV (reference sequence). The CDR3 is CASSLRSGTAEAFF. CDR3 nucleotides: TGTGCCAGCAGTTTACGATCAGGTACGGCTGAAGCTTTCTTT.

The chain joins TRBV12-3 or TRBV12-4 to TRBJ1-3; tentative D call: TRBD1 (5 bases). This CDR3 is built from 11 residues. The V end was cut by 2 bases, the J end by 11 bases, with 7 bases between. The CDR3, as DNA: TGTGCCAGCAGTTTATCGGGGGCCATATATTTT. Translating gives CASSLSGAIYF.

The chain joins TRBV6-2 or TRBV6-3 to TRBJ2-7, with D tentatively TRBD1 (5 bases). With 5 bases removed from V and 1 base from J, the gap between germline ends came to 18 bases. Germline-derived CDR1 and CDR2 are MNHEY and SVGEGT. This CDR3 spans 16 amino acids. CDR3: CASSRPSGYTSYEQYF. The CDR3, as DNA: TGTGCCAGCAGTCGACCATCAGGGTACACTTCCTACGAGCAGTACTTC.

This clone was recorded a few times. The chain uses TRBV7-6 and TRBJ2-7; 9 nucleotides match TRBD2. The V gene end was trimmed by 0 bases and the J gene end by 6 bases; junction bases not matched to a gene: 0. The CDR3 has 13 amino acids. Germline V gives CDR1 SGHVS, CDR2 FNYEAQ. The CDR3 sequence: CASSLASGGEQYF. The CDR3 nucleotides are TGTGCCAGCAGCTTAGCTAGCGGGGGCGAGCAGTACTTC.

This clone was counted a single time. This chain links TRBV14 with TRBJ2-7; D is possibly TRBD2 (5 bases). The V and J ends lost 5 bases and 4 bases respectively, with 15 bases between them. The CDR3 extends over 14 amino acids. The germline V gene encodes CDR1 SGHDN and CDR2 FVKESK. The CDR3 region has the DNA TGTGCCAGCAGCTCTTACTTTCCGGGGTACGAGCAGTACTTC. This translates into CASSSYFPGYEQYF.